These 10 T cell receptor beta chains were sequenced from one sample in a study of cytotoxic CD8 clonotypes in ibrutinib-treated CLL. TCRdb keeps only in-frame clones here, not all; method: immunoSEQ multiplex PCR. The sample includes some 310,000 clones, about 80% of them seen just once. The sample here was PBMCs, taken before ibrutinib treatment. These receptors came from a human donor with chronic lymphocytic leukemia.

The chain has TRBV5-1 and TRBJ1-2; TRBD1 might be the D (6 bases). CDR3 length equals 14 residues. CDR1 and CDR2 (germline): SGHRS, YFSETQ. Trimming cost V 2 bases and J 8 bases, with 16 bases left between them. The CDR3 loop is CASSLDPGAGGYTF. The CDR3 bases are TGCGCCAGCAGCTTAGACCCAGGGGCTGGCGGCTACACCTTC.

In its sample, this clone was seen a few times. The chain couples TRBV7-6 to TRBJ2-3; 12 positions agree with TRBD2. The CDR3 contains 13 residues. Trimming cost V 11 bases and J 6 bases; bases outside gene matches: 6. The germline gives CDR1 SGHVS, CDR2 FNYEAQ. The CDR3 DNA reads as TGTGCCGTCGGACTAGCGGGATTCGATACGCAGTATTTT. The encoded protein is CAVGLAGFDTQYF.

This clone was seen only a few times. The chain recombines TRBV27 with TRBJ2-1; D is perhaps TRBD2 (5 bases). Per the germline V gene, CDR1 is MNHEY and CDR2 is SMNVEV (reference sequence). The V and J ends lost 2 bases and 6 bases respectively, with 5 bases between them. The CDR3 loop spans 12 amino acids. In DNA form, the CDR3 reads TGTGCCAGCAGTTTAGGAGGCAATGAGCAGTTCTTC. This codes for CASSLGGNEQFF.

The chain uses TRBV7-3 and TRBJ1-5, with D unclear. The CDR3 runs to 18 residues. The V and J ends lost 1 base and 0 bases respectively, with 16 bases between them. CDR1 is SGHTA, CDR2 FQGTGA, per germline. The CDR3 spells CASSLIKPASDSNQPQHF. DNA of the CDR3: TGTGCCAGCAGCTTAATTAAGCCAGCTAGTGATAGCAATCAGCCCCAGCATTTT.

This clone occurred a few times. The chain is built from TRBV7-8 and TRBJ2-2, with D unresolved. This CDR3 comprises 13 residues. V was pared by 4 bases and J by 7 bases, with 10 bases between. Germline CDR1 is SGHVS and CDR2 is FQNEAQ. DNA of the CDR3: TGTGCCAGCAGCTCGACGGGCGGCGGGGAGCTGTTTTTT. It yields the protein CASSSTGGGELFF.

The chain has TRBV15 and TRBJ2-1; the D gene is possibly TRBD1 (7 bases). The CDR3 runs 17 residues. Trimming stripped 0 bases from V and 3 bases from J, with 15 bases between. Germline CDR1 LNHNV, CDR2 YYDKDF (reference sequence). The CDR3 loop reads CATSRDFQGGYYNEQFF. The CDR3 bases are TGTGCCACCAGCAGAGACTTCCAGGGGGGCTACTACAATGAGCAGTTCTTC.

This clone was seen just once. This chain links TRBV20-1 with TRBJ2-1; no clear D. Germline-derived CDR1 and CDR2 are DFQATT and SNEGSKA (reference sequence). V gave up 8 bases and J gave up 6 bases, with 8 bases separating them. CDR3 size: 10 residues. This chain's CDR3 is CSMFANEQFF. The CDR3, as DNA: TGCAGTATGTTCGCCAATGAGCAGTTCTTC.

CDR3 in DNA: TGTGCCTGGAGTATTCCAGAGACCCAGTACTTC. Translation: CAWSIPETQYF. The V and J genes are TRBV30 and TRBJ2-5, with unresolved D. The CDR3 sequence is 11 residues long. Germline CDR1 is GTSNPN and CDR2 is SVGIG (reference sequence). Trimming took off 2 bases at V and 4 bases at J, with 5 bases between the two ends. Supplemented by reference TRBV30 and TRBJ2-5, the full variable domain reads SQTIHQWPATLVQPVGSPLSLECTVEGTSNPNLYWYRQAAGRGLQLLFYSVGIGQISSEVPQNLSASRPQDRQFILSSKKLLLSDSGFYLCAWSIPETQYFGPGTRLLVL.

This rearrangement joins TRBV15 to TRBJ1-2, with 11 nucleotides matching TRBD1. After removal of 3 bases from V and 2 bases from J, the junction contained 8 bases not matched to a gene. The CDR3 is 17 amino acids. Germline CDR1 and CDR2: LNHNV and YYDKDF (reference sequence). The CDR3 nucleotides read TGTGCCACCAGCAGGACTGTCCGGGACAGGGGGAACTATGGCTACACCTTC. Encoded protein: CATSRTVRDRGNYGYTF.

This clone was found once. Compared with germline, one end of the junction differs, possibly owing to a read error. V is TRBV7-9 and J is TRBJ2-1; 8 bases match TRBD2. The CDR3 sequence is 14 residues long. CDR1 and CDR2 (germline): SEHNR, FQNEAQ (reference sequence). The CDR3, as DNA: TGTGCCAGCAGCTTAGGTAGGCAGCGGGAGTTTCGAATCTTC. This encodes CASSLGRQREFRIF.